This TCR beta chain stems from a study of OX40 agonist ivuxolimab in advanced cancers. Some clones are missing from TCRdb's copy, which holds only in-frame ones; the method was immunoSEQ multiplex PCR. The data show approximately 61,000 clones, with 75% to 90% seen just once and approximately 1.2% held by the top ten. Trimming took 7 bases from V and 5 from J, leaving 14 bases between them. This CDR3 is 13 amino acids long. Germline-derived CDR1 and CDR2 are LNHDA and SQIVND (reference sequence). The receptor's source is an adult with an advanced solid tumor such as melanoma, head and neck, liver or kidney cancer. The source material was CD4+ or CD8+ T cells sorted from blood, sampled in a trial of the OX40 agonist ivuxolimab. V gene TRBV19 combines with J gene TRBJ2-5; a possible D gene is TRBD2 (6 bases). The CDR3 sequence is CASNRGGKETQYF. The CDR3 DNA reads as TGTGCCAGTAATAGGGGAGGAAAGGAGACCCAGTACTTC. Looking up the rest from reference TRBV19 and TRBJ2-5 gives the full variable domain: DGGITQSPKYLFRKEGQNVTLSCEQNLNHDAMYWYRQDPGQGLRLIYYSQIVNDFQKGDIAEGYSVSREKKESFPLTVTSAQKNPTAFYLCASNRGGKETQYFGPGTRLLVL.